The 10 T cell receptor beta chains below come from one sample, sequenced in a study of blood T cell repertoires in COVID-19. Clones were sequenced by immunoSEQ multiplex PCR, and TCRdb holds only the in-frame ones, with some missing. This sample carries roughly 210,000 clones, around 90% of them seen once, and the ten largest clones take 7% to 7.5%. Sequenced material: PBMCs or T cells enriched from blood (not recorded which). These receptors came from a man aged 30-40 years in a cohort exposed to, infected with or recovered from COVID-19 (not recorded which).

The CDR3 sequence: CASSRGQATNYGYTF. The CDR3 nucleotides read TGCGCCAGCAGCCGGGGACAGGCAACTAACTATGGCTACACCTTC. This sequence joins TRBV5-1 and TRBJ1-2, with TRBD1 matching 8 bases. The V gene end was trimmed by 4 bases and the J gene end by 0 bases; junction bases not matched to a gene: 5. This CDR3 is built from 15 residues. Germline loops: CDR1 SGHRS, CDR2 YFSETQ.

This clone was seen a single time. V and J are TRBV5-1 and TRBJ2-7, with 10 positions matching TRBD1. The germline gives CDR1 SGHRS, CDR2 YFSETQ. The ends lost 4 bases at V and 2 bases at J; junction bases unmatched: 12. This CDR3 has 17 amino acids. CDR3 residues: CASSPNPGQGLTYEQYF. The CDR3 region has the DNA TGCGCCAGCAGCCCGAACCCGGGACAGGGGCTTACCTACGAGCAGTACTTC.

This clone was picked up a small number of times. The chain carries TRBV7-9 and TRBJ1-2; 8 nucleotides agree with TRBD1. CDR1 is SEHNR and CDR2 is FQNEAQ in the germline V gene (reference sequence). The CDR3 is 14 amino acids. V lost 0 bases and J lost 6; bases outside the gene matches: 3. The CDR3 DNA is TGTGCCAGCAGCTTAGCGGGCAGGGGGCATGGCTACACCTTC. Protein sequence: CASSLAGRGHGYTF. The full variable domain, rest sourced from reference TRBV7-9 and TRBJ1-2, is DTGVSQNPRHKITKRGQNVTFRCDPISEHNRLYWYRQTLGQGPEFLTYFQNEAQLEKSRLLSDRFSAERPKGSFSTLEIQRTEQGDSAMYLCASSLAGRGHGYTFGSGTRLTVV.

The CDR3 region is CASSLIHTVGQGVMSPLHF. CDR3 nucleotides: TGTGCCAGCAGTCTTATCCATACCGTCGGACAGGGGGTAATGTCACCCCTCCACTTT. The V gene is TRBV27, the J gene TRBJ1-6; TRBD1 aligns across 10 bases. Germline V gives CDR1 MNHEY, CDR2 SMNVEV (reference sequence). The CDR3 sequence is 19 residues long. V dropped 5 bases and J dropped 10; count of bases not matched to a gene: 20.

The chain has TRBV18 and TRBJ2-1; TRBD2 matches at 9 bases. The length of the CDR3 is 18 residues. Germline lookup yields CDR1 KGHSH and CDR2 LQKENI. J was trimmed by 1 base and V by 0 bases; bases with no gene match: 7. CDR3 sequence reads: CASSPPPSSGKSYNEQFF. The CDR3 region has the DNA TGTGCCAGCTCACCACCGCCTTCTAGCGGGAAGTCCTACAATGAGCAGTTCTTC.

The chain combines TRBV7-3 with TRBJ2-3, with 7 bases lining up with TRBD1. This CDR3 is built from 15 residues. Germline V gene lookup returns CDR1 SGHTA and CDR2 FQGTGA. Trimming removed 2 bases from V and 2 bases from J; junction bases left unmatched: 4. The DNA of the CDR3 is TGTGCCAGCAGCTTAGCCGGGACAGCCACAGATACGCAGTATTTT. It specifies CASSLAGTATDTQYF.

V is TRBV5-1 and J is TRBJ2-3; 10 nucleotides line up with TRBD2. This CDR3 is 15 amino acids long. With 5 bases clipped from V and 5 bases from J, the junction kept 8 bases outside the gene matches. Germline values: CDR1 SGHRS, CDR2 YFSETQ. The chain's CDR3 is CASSFLAGDQDTQYF. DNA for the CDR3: TGCGCCAGCAGTTTTCTAGCGGGAGATCAAGATACGCAGTATTTT.

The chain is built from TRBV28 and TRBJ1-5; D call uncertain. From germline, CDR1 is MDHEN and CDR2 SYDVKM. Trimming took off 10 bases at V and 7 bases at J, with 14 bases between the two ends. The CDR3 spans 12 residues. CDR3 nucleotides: TGTGCCACCATTTCGGGTTTCCAGCCCCAGCATTTT. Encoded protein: CATISGFQPQHF.

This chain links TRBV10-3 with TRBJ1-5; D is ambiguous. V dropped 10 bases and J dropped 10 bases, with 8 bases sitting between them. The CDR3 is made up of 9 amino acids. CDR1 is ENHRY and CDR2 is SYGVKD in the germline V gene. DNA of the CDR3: TGTGCCAAATTAAGCCCCCAGCATTTT. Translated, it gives CAKLSPQHF.

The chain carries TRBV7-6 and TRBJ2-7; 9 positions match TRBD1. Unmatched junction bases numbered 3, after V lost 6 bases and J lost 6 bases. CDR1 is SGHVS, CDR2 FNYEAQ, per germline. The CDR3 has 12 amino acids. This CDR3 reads CASRMGQGEQYF. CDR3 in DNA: TGTGCCAGCAGAATGGGACAGGGCGAGCAGTACTTC.